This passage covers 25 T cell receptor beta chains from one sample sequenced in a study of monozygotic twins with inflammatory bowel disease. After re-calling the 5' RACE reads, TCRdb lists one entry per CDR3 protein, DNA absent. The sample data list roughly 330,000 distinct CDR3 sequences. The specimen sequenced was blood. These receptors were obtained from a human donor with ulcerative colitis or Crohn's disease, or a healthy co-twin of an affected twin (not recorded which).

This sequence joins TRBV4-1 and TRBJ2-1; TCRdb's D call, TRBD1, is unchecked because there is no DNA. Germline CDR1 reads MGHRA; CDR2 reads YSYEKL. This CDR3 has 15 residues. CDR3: CASSQMRGVQGEQFF.

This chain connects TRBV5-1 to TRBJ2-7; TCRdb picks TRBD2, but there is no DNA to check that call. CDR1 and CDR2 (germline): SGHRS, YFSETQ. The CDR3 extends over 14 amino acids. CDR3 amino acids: CASSSRLGGDEQYF.

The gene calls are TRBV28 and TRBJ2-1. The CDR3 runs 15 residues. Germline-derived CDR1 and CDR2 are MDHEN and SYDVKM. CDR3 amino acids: CASSVDGGSYNEQFF.

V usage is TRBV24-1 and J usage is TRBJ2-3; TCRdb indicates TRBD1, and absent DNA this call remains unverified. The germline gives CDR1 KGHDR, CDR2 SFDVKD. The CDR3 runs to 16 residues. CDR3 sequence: CATREGQGDSTDTQYF.

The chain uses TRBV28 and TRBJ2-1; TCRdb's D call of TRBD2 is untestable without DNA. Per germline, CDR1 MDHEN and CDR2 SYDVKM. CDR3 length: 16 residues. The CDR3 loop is CASSLMGGLSYNEQFF.

CDR3 protein: CASSLYADTQYF. V is TRBV5-1 and J is TRBJ2-3. The CDR3 is made up of 12 amino acids. Per the germline V gene, CDR1 is SGHRS and CDR2 is YFSETQ. The whole variable domain, remainder taken from reference TRBV5-1 and TRBJ2-3, is KAGVTQTPRYLIKTRGQQVTLSCSPISGHRSVSWYQQTPGQGLQFLFEYFSETQRNKGNFPGRFSGRQFSNSRSEMNVSTLELGDSALYLCASSLYADTQYFGPGTRLTVL.

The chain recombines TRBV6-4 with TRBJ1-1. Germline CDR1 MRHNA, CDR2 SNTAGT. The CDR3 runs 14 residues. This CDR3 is CASTPSPGNTEAFF.

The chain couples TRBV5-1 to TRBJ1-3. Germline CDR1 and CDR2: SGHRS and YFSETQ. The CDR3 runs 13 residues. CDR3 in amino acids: CASAEGSGNTIYF.

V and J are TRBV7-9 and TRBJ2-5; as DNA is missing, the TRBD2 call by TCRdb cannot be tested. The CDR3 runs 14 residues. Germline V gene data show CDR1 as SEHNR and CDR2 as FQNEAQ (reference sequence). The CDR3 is CASSFGGSEETQYF. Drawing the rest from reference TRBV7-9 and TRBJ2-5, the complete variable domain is DTGVSQNPRHKITKRGQNVTFRCDPISEHNRLYWYRQTLGQGPEFLTYFQNEAQLEKSRLLSDRFSAERPKGSFSTLEIQRTEQGDSAMYLCASSFGGSEETQYFGPGTRLLVL.

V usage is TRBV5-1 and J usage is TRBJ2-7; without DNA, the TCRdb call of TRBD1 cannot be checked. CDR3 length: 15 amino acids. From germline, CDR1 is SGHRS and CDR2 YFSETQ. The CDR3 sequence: CASSLGGQGPYEQYF.

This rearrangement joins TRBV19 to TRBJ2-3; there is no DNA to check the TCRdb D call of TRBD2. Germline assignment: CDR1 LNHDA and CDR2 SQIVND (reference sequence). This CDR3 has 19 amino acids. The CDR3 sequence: CASTSGWLAGFASTDTQYF.

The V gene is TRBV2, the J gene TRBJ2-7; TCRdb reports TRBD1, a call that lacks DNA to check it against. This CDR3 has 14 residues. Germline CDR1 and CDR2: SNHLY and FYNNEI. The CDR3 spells CASSEGTGGLKQYF.

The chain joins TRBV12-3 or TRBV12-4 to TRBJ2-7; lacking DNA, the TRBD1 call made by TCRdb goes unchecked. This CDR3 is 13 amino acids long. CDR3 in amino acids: CASRQGSSYEQYF.

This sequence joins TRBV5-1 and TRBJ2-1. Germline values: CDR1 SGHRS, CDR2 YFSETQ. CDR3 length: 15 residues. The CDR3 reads CASGLAGDSYNEQFF.

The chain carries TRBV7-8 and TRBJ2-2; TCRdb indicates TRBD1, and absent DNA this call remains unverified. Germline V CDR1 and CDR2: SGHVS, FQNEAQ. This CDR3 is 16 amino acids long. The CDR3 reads CASSLYGGAATGELFF.

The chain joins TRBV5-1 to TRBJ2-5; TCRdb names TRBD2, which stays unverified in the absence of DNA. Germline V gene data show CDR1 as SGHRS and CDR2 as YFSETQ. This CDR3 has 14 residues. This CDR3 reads CASSLEGTAETQYF. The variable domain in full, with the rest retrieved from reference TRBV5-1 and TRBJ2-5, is KAGVTQTPRYLIKTRGQQVTLSCSPISGHRSVSWYQQTPGQGLQFLFEYFSETQRNKGNFPGRFSGRQFSNSRSEMNVSTLELGDSALYLCASSLEGTAETQYFGPGTRLLVL.

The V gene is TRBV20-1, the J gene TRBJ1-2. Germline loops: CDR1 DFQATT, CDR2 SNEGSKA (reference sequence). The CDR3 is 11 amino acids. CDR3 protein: CSANQGGGYTF.

The CDR3 is CASSRPEWNTGELFF. This chain links TRBV28 with TRBJ2-2. The V gene's germline CDR1 is MDHEN and CDR2 SYDVKM. This CDR3 region has 15 residues.

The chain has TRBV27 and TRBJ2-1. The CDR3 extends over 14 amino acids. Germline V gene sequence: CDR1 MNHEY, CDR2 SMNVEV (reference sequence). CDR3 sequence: CASSPGTTDNEQFF.

CDR3 region: CASSPQITSAGELFF. The chain uses TRBV6-1 and TRBJ2-2; as DNA is missing, the TRBD2 call by TCRdb cannot be tested. The CDR3 is 15 residues long. The germline gives CDR1 MNHNS, CDR2 SASEGT.

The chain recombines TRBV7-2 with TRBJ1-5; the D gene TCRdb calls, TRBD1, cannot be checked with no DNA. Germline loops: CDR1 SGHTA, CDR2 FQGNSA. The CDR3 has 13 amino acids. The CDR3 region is CASSYLRGQPQHF.

The CDR3 region is CASSSPSAVPYEQYF. The V call is TRBV12-3 or TRBV12-4, the J call TRBJ2-7; absent DNA, TCRdb's TRBD1 call cannot be checked. The CDR3 has 15 residues.

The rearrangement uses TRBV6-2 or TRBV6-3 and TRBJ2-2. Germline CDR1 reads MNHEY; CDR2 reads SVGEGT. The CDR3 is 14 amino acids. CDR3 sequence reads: CASSWQGDTGELFF.

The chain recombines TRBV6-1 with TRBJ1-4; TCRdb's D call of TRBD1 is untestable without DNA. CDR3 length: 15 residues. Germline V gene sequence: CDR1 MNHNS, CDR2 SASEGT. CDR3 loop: CASSERPRSNEKLFF.

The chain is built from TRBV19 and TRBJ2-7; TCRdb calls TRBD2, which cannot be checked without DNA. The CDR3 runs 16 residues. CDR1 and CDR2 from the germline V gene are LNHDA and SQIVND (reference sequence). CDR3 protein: CASTLSSGKSSYEQYF.